The 29 T cell receptor beta chains in this list originate from one sample, sequenced in a study of PD-L1 blockade in urothelial cancer. Sequenced by immunoSEQ multiplex PCR; TCRdb stores in-frame clones only, minus some. Among approximately 100,000 clones, under 85% were seen once, and the ten largest hold about 2.4%. The sample was PBMCs, taken around atezolizumab (anti-PD-L1) treatment. These receptors originate from a man aged 50-59 years with urothelial cancer.

This sequence joins TRBV18 and TRBJ2-5; 12 bases align to TRBD2. V was clipped by 3 bases and J by 4 bases; unmatched bases: 6. Per germline, CDR1 KGHSH and CDR2 LQKENI. The CDR3 loop spans 16 amino acids. This CDR3 reads CASSPGLAGRLETQYF. The CDR3 nucleotides are TGTGCCAGCTCACCTGGACTAGCGGGACGTTTAGAGACCCAGTACTTC.

J is TRBJ2-1 and V is TRBV11-1; TRBD2 matches at 8 bases. Germline lookup yields CDR1 SGHAT and CDR2 FQDESV (reference sequence). J gave up 6 bases and V 5 bases, and 9 bases lay outside the gene matches. This CDR3 has 15 residues. CDR3 sequence: CASSPFREGSNEQFF. The CDR3 DNA reads as TGTGCCAGCAGCCCTTTCCGGGAGGGAAGCAATGAGCAGTTCTTC.

The chain links TRBV18 to TRBJ2-1; 9 bases are shared with TRBD1. Germline V gene lookup returns CDR1 KGHSH and CDR2 LQKENI. There are 17 residues in the CDR3. V shed 3 bases and J 3 bases; nucleotides not matched to a gene: 9. CDR3 region: CASSPPTGGSSYNEQFF. The CDR3 DNA sequence: TGTGCCAGCTCACCGCCAACAGGGGGCTCTAGCTACAATGAGCAGTTCTTC.

This chain uses TRBV6-6 with TRBJ1-1, with 9 bases fitting TRBD1. J was trimmed by 5 bases and V by 2 bases; bases with no gene match: 6. Germline-derived CDR1 and CDR2 are MNHNY and SVGAGI (reference sequence). The CDR3 sequence is 15 residues long. Here the CDR3 DNA reads TGTGCCAGCAGTTACGGACAGGGGATTCGGACTGAAGCTTTCTTT. This gives the protein CASSYGQGIRTEAFF.

The rearrangement joins TRBV5-4 to TRBJ2-3; 10 nucleotides align to TRBD2. J was trimmed by 1 base and V by 3 bases; bases with no gene match: 2. Germline V CDR1 and CDR2: SGHNT, YYREEE (reference sequence). This CDR3 spans 15 amino acids. CDR3: CASSSGLAGTDTQYF. The CDR3 coding sequence is TGTGCCAGCAGCTCAGGACTAGCGGGCACAGATACGCAGTATTTT.

The genes are TRBV7-8 and TRBJ1-1; D is ambiguous. The CDR3 loop spans 17 amino acids. With 4 bases removed from V and 1 base from J, the gap between germline ends came to 19 bases. Germline V gives CDR1 SGHVS, CDR2 FQNEAQ. The CDR3 DNA follows: TGTGCCAGCAGCTCAAGTCTCCCGGGGATCGGGAACACTGAAGCTTTCTTT. Its protein is CASSSSLPGIGNTEAFF.

This chain links TRBV5-1 with TRBJ2-2; D is possibly TRBD2 (6 bases). V was cut by 4 bases and J by 4 bases, with 17 bases left in between. This CDR3 is built from 16 residues. Germline-derived CDR1 and CDR2 are SGHRS and YFSETQ. The CDR3 sequence: CASSGGLLKGTGELFF. In nucleotides, the CDR3 is TGCGCCAGCAGCGGGGGACTGTTGAAGGGCACCGGGGAGCTGTTTTTT. Full variable domain (outside the CDR3, taken from reference TRBV5-1 and TRBJ2-2): KAGVTQTPRYLIKTRGQQVTLSCSPISGHRSVSWYQQTPGQGLQFLFEYFSETQRNKGNFPGRFSGRQFSNSRSEMNVSTLELGDSALYLCASSGGLLKGTGELFFGEGSRLTVL.

On this clone: Germline and junction disagree at one end, which may indicate a read error. V usage is TRBV2 and J usage is TRBJ1-2, with 7 bases fitting TRBD1. CDR3 size: 17 residues. Germline V gene data show CDR1 as SNHLY and CDR2 as FYNNEI. This chain's CDR3 is CASSAEGAPERVRKSSF. The CDR3 DNA follows: TGTGCCAGCAGTGCGGAGGGGGCGCCGGAGCGAGTGAGGAAGAGTTCGTTC.

This clone was observed a single time. The chain has TRBV27 and TRBJ2-7; the match to TRBD1 covers 7 bases. CDR1 is MNHEY and CDR2 is SMNVEV in the germline V gene (reference sequence). The CDR3 consists of 13 residues. The V segment lost 5 bases and the J segment 3 bases; nucleotides outside the gene matches: 4. In DNA, the CDR3 is TGTGCCAGCAGTATGACAGGGTTCTACGAGCAGTACTTC. Its translation: CASSMTGFYEQYF.

J is TRBJ1-6 and V is TRBV5-1; D is unresolved. CDR1 SGHRS and CDR2 YFSETQ come from the germline V gene. The V gene lost 4 bases and the J gene lost 6 bases, with 11 bases spanning the gap. The CDR3 runs 14 residues. The DNA of the CDR3 is TGCGCCAGCAGCGACGGAGATGGTAATTCACCCCTCCACTTT. The encoded protein is CASSDGDGNSPLHF.

The gene calls are TRBV10-1 and TRBJ2-5, with 7 bases matching TRBD2. This CDR3 is built from 15 residues. CDR1 WNHNN and CDR2 SYGVQD come from the germline V gene (reference sequence). After removal of 5 bases from V and 4 bases from J, the junction contained 10 bases not matched to a gene. The CDR3 DNA sequence: TGCGCCAGCAGTTCCGGGACTACACCAATAGAGACCCAGTACTTC. Translation: CASSSGTTPIETQYF.

This chain joins TRBV2 and TRBJ1-2; no firm D call. V lost 10 bases, J lost 4 bases, and 16 bases lay in between. The CDR3 runs to 13 residues. Germline values: CDR1 SNHLY, CDR2 FYNNEI. This chain's CDR3 is CATRLGLTYGYTF. CDR3 in DNA: TGTGCCACCCGACTAGGGCTTACCTATGGCTACACCTTC.

The chain has TRBV18 and TRBJ1-5; D is uncertain. Trimming shortened V by 3 bases and J by 3 bases, and 9 bases separated the two germline ends. There are 14 residues in the CDR3. In germline, CDR1 is KGHSH, CDR2 LQKENI. For the CDR3, the DNA is TGTGCCAGCTCACCGGGCCAAGTCAATCAGCCCCAGCATTTT. It is translated as CASSPGQVNQPQHF.

The CDR3 loop is CASSYPGGGGYNEQFF. The CDR3 DNA is TGTGCCAGCAGCTATCCCGGTGGCGGGGGCTACAATGAGCAGTTCTTC. V gene TRBV11-3 combines with J gene TRBJ2-1; 7 positions agree with TRBD2. Trimming cost V 4 bases and J 3 bases; bases outside gene matches: 9. The CDR3 extends over 16 amino acids. Germline values: CDR1 SGHNT, CDR2 YENEEA.

J is TRBJ2-3 and V is TRBV11-1, with 12 bases that match TRBD2. The CDR3 spans 19 residues. V was clipped by 1 base and J by 4 bases; unmatched bases: 12. Germline assignment: CDR1 SGHAT and CDR2 FQDESV (reference sequence). The CDR3, as DNA: TGTGCCAGCAGCTTAGTCCGACGCGGACTAGCGGGAATCTCAGATACGCAGTATTTT. Protein sequence: CASSLVRRGLAGISDTQYF.

The V and J genes are TRBV28 and TRBJ1-5; D is ambiguous. This CDR3 is 13 amino acids long. CDR1 and CDR2 (germline): MDHEN, SYDVKM. The V end was cut by 3 bases, the J end by 2 bases, with 5 bases between. The CDR3 sequence is CASSLYRNQPQHF. The CDR3 coding sequence is TGTGCCAGCAGTTTGTATCGCAATCAGCCCCAGCATTTT.

The rearrangement joins TRBV7-9 to TRBJ2-5; D may be TRBD2 (6 bases). The ends were cut back, 4 bases at V and 3 bases at J, with 15 bases in the middle. The CDR3 has 15 amino acids. Per germline, CDR1 SEHNR and CDR2 FQNEAQ (reference sequence). The CDR3 loop is CASSSGLGSEETQYF. In nucleotides, the CDR3 is TGTGCCAGCAGCTCGGGACTGGGAAGCGAAGAGACCCAGTACTTC.

The rearrangement links TRBV6-1 to TRBJ2-7, with D possibly TRBD1 on 5 matching bases. This CDR3 contains 13 residues. V was shortened by 4 bases and J by 3 bases, with 10 bases between the two germline ends. The germline V gene encodes CDR1 MNHNS and CDR2 SASEGT. Here the CDR3 DNA reads TGTGCCAGCAGTGGTCTAAGGGGCTACGAGCAGTACTTC. Residues: CASSGLRGYEQYF.

The chain employs TRBV19 and TRBJ2-3, with D possibly TRBD2 on 6 matching bases. The germline CDR1 and CDR2 sequences are LNHDA and SQIVND (reference sequence). This CDR3 has 13 residues. Trimming cost V 4 bases and J 5 bases, with 10 bases left between them. CDR3 region: CASSNRLGDTQYF. CDR3 nucleotides: TGTGCCAGTAGTAATCGACTAGGAGATACGCAGTATTTT.

This chain joins TRBV6-5 and TRBJ1-1; the match to TRBD1 covers 7 bases. Germline lookup yields CDR1 MNHEY and CDR2 SVGAGI. V shed 6 bases and J 6 bases; nucleotides not matched to a gene: 13. The length of the CDR3 is 15 residues. The CDR3 is CASRLQQGIYAEAFF. The CDR3 DNA reads TGTGCCAGCAGACTCCAACAGGGGATTTATGCTGAAGCTTTCTTT.

V and J are TRBV6-1 and TRBJ1-2, with D uncertain. Between the trimmed V and J ends, which lost 4 bases and 3 bases, there was a span of 18 bases. Germline CDR1 MNHNS, CDR2 SASEGT. CDR3 length: 16 residues. The CDR3 nucleotides read TGTGCCAGCAGTGGGTACAGATCCGGGAACGACTATGGCTACACCTTC. Its translation is CASSGYRSGNDYGYTF.

The genes are TRBV6-4 and TRBJ2-3, with D perhaps matching TRBD2 (5 bases). The CDR3 is 16 amino acids. Trimming removed 3 bases from V and 1 base from J, with 14 bases in between. From germline, CDR1 is MRHNA and CDR2 SNTAGT. In nucleotides, the CDR3 is TGTGCCAGCAGTGAAGATTCGGCAGCGGGCACAGATACGCAGTATTTT. As protein: CASSEDSAAGTDTQYF.

The chain has TRBV29-1 and TRBJ1-3; D is undetermined. The CDR3 consists of 12 residues. The V end lost 7 bases, the J end lost 0 bases, and 7 bases lay between the germline ends. CDR1 is SQVTM, CDR2 ANQGSEA, per germline. CDR3 DNA sequence: TGCAGCGCGGGATTCTCTGGAAACACCATATATTTT. It translates to CSAGFSGNTIYF.

The chain couples TRBV18 to TRBJ1-5; 9 bases map to TRBD1. Germline V gene data show CDR1 as KGHSH and CDR2 as LQKENI. Losses at the gene ends were 4 bases for V and 1 base for J; bases not matched to a gene: 5. The CDR3 totals 16 residues. The CDR3 reads CASSRQGVRSNQPQHF. DNA of the CDR3: TGTGCCAGCTCACGACAGGGGGTTAGAAGCAATCAGCCCCAGCATTTT.

Here the CDR3 reads CAWRLGLAGEHNEQFF. For the CDR3, the DNA is TGTGCCTGGAGATTGGGACTAGCGGGAGAACACAATGAGCAGTTCTTC. The genes are TRBV30 and TRBJ2-1; 14 bases line up with TRBD2. V lost 3 bases, J lost 5 bases, and 6 bases stayed unmatched. Germline CDR1 is GTSNPN and CDR2 is SVGIG (reference sequence). The CDR3 is 16 amino acids. Combining the CDR3 with reference TRBV30 and TRBJ2-1 gives the whole variable domain SQTIHQWPATLVQPVGSPLSLECTVEGTSNPNLYWYRQAAGRGLQLLFYSVGIGQISSEVPQNLSASRPQDRQFILSSKKLLLSDSGFYLCAWRLGLAGEHNEQFFGPGTRLTVL.

The chain couples TRBV18 to TRBJ2-1; 10 bases line up with TRBD1. Germline values: CDR1 KGHSH, CDR2 LQKENI. The trim removed 3 bases at V and 0 bases at J, leaving 2 bases unmatched. This CDR3 is built from 16 residues. CDR3 in DNA: TGTGCCAGCTCACCGGGACAGGGGAGCTCCTACAATGAGCAGTTCTTC. Translation: CASSPGQGSSYNEQFF.

The chain couples TRBV7-9 to TRBJ1-5, with D possibly being TRBD1 (6 bases). CDR1 is SEHNR and CDR2 is FQNEAQ in the germline V gene (reference sequence). This CDR3 has 14 residues. V dropped 1 base and J dropped 6 bases, with 10 bases sitting between them. For the CDR3, the DNA is TGTGCCAGCAGCTTAGGAGGGGGTAGTCAGCCCCAGCATTTT. Translation gives CASSLGGGSQPQHF.

The rearrangement uses TRBV6-6 and TRBJ1-1, with 7 bases that match TRBD1. The junction had 3 bases not matched to a gene; V was cut back by 4 bases and J by 4 bases. Germline V lookup: CDR1 MNHNY, CDR2 SVGAGI (reference sequence). CDR3 length equals 13 residues. CDR3: CASSLQGPTEAFF. The CDR3 DNA sequence: TGTGCCAGCAGTTTACAGGGGCCCACTGAAGCTTTCTTT.

V gene TRBV30 combines with J gene TRBJ2-2, with D uncertain. Per germline, CDR1 GTSNPN and CDR2 SVGIG (reference sequence). The CDR3 has 11 amino acids. V was shortened by 3 bases and J by 6 bases, with 5 bases between the two germline ends. The CDR3 loop is CAWRYPGELFF. The CDR3 nucleotides are TGTGCCTGGAGGTATCCCGGGGAGCTGTTTTTT. Together with reference TRBV30 and TRBJ2-2, the CDR3 gives the full variable domain: SQTIHQWPATLVQPVGSPLSLECTVEGTSNPNLYWYRQAAGRGLQLLFYSVGIGQISSEVPQNLSASRPQDRQFILSSKKLLLSDSGFYLCAWRYPGELFFGEGSRLTVL.